What follows are 25 T cell receptor beta chains derived from one specimen sequenced in a study of CD8 T cells in Susac syndrome. Random hexamers served to reverse transcribe roughly 0.45 to 1 ug RNA. TCRdb re-called the immunoSEQ multiplex PCR reads with MiXCR, one entry per CDR3 protein. Of some 120,000 distinct CDR3 sequences in the sample, around 94% were seen once. Sequencing was carried out using CD8+ T cells from PBMCs. These receptors all stem from a human donor with Susac syndrome.

The chain has TRBV12-3 or TRBV12-4 and TRBJ1-1, with D uncertain. This CDR3 region has 14 residues. The V gene lost 3 bases and the J gene lost 5 bases, with 13 bases spanning the gap. CDR3 in DNA: TGTGCCAGCAGTTTTCTCGCTCTCGGGACTGAAGCTTTCTTT. Protein: CASSFLALGTEAFF.

The chain joins TRBV7-8 to TRBJ2-2, with 8 bases that match TRBD2. The junction had 8 bases not matched to a gene; V was cut back by 5 bases and J by 6 bases. The CDR3 is 15 amino acids. CDR1 is SGHVS and CDR2 is FQNEAQ in the germline V gene. The CDR3 protein is CASSSPGLGAGELFF. The CDR3 coding sequence is TGTGCCAGCAGCAGCCCGGGACTAGGAGCCGGGGAGCTGTTTTTT.

J is TRBJ2-1 and V is TRBV18; D is unclear. The CDR3 loop spans 15 amino acids. Per the germline V gene, CDR1 is KGHSH and CDR2 is LQKENI. V gave up 4 bases and J gave up 0 bases, with 10 bases separating them. CDR3: CASSRKDLSYNEQFF. The CDR3 DNA sequence: TGTGCCAGCTCACGAAAGGATCTCTCCTACAATGAGCAGTTCTTC.

This rearrangement joins TRBV20-1 to TRBJ2-7; D call uncertain. Trimming pared 2 bases from V and 6 bases from J, leaving 8 bases between. The CDR3 is 11 residues long. The germline V gene encodes CDR1 DFQATT and CDR2 SNEGSKA (reference sequence). CDR3 sequence reads: CSARLVLEQYF. CDR3 nucleotides: TGCAGTGCTAGACTAGTACTCGAGCAGTACTTC.

The chain joins TRBV25-1 to TRBJ1-1; D is uncertain. Trimming took 8 bases from V and 4 from J, leaving 8 bases between them. This CDR3 contains 11 residues. Germline loops: CDR1 MGHDK, CDR2 SYGVNS. In DNA form, the CDR3 reads TGTGCCAGCCGTCGGGGCACTGAAGCTTTCTTT. Protein product: CASRRGTEAFF.

J is TRBJ1-1 and V is TRBV25-1; no definite D call. Germline V CDR1 and CDR2: MGHDK, SYGVNS. With 0 bases removed from V and 5 bases from J, the gap between germline ends came to 10 bases. This CDR3 is 14 amino acids long. The CDR3 sequence: CASSEYGRETEAFF. CDR3 bases: TGTGCCAGCAGTGAATATGGGCGGGAGACTGAAGCTTTCTTT.

The V and J genes are TRBV5-6 and TRBJ2-2, with D perhaps given as TRBD1 or TRBD2 (6 bases each). From germline, CDR1 is SGHDT and CDR2 YYEEEE. With 6 bases removed from V and 4 bases from J, the gap between germline ends came to 16 bases. CDR3 size: 15 residues. The CDR3 loop reads CASKSSRGLTGELFF. CDR3 nucleotides: TGTGCCAGCAAAAGTTCCAGGGGACTCACCGGGGAGCTGTTTTTT.

The rearrangement joins TRBV6-2 or TRBV6-3 to TRBJ2-7, with D perhaps given as TRBD1 or TRBD2 (6 bases each). The V gene's germline CDR1 is MNHEY and CDR2 SVGEGT. The V end was cut by 5 bases, the J end by 3 bases, with 14 bases between. The CDR3 loop spans 14 amino acids. CDR3 in amino acids: CASSQGTDYYEQYF. The DNA of the CDR3 is TGTGCCAGCAGTCAGGGGACTGACTACTACGAGCAGTACTTC.

V is TRBV5-6 and J is TRBJ1-5; D may be TRBD1 (6 bases). V was pared by 2 bases and J by 5 bases, with 11 bases between. Germline V gene sequence: CDR1 SGHDT, CDR2 YYEEEE. The CDR3 runs to 14 residues. Here the CDR3 DNA reads TGTGCCAGCAGCTTCCAGGGGTCTTATCAGCCCCAGCATTTT. The encoded protein is CASSFQGSYQPQHF.

The DNA of the CDR3 is TGTGCCAGCAGCGGAGACAGGGGAGGCGGTTCTGGGGCCAACGTCCTGACTTTC. Translation: CASSGDRGGGSGANVLTF. The V and J genes are TRBV9 and TRBJ2-6, with 8 bases fitting TRBD1. Per the germline V gene, CDR1 is SGDLS and CDR2 is YYNGEE. The CDR3 is 18 amino acids. The trim removed 3 bases at V and 1 base at J, leaving 9 bases unmatched.

The gene calls are TRBV12-3 or TRBV12-4 and TRBJ1-5; the match to TRBD1 covers 7 bases. The CDR3 runs 15 residues. J was trimmed by 1 base and V by 8 bases; bases with no gene match: 8. The CDR3 sequence: CASRPEGASNQPQHF. DNA for the CDR3: TGTGCCAGCCGCCCAGAGGGGGCCAGCAATCAGCCCCAGCATTTT.

The chain employs TRBV4-3 and TRBJ2-2; perhaps TRBD2 as D (6 bases). CDR1 is LGHNA, CDR2 YSLEER, per germline. Trimming left V 0 bases short and J 6 bases short, with 11 bases between. The CDR3 is 15 amino acids. CDR3 amino acids: CASSQDRGKSGELFF. The CDR3 DNA reads TGCGCCAGCAGCCAAGACCGGGGGAAGTCCGGGGAGCTGTTTTTT.

The J gene is TRBJ1-4, the V gene TRBV15; D uncertain. Germline V lookup: CDR1 LNHNV, CDR2 YYDKDF (reference sequence). The CDR3 totals 16 residues. V lost 0 bases, J lost 7 bases, and 15 bases lay in between. The CDR3 bases are TGTGCCACCAGCAGAGATAGTCCAGCCTCCTCTGAAAAACTGTTTTTT. Protein sequence: CATSRDSPASSEKLFF.

This clonotype was detected once. J is TRBJ2-1 and V is TRBV7-2, with D perhaps assigned TRBD1 or TRBD2 (6 bases each). V lost 3 bases and J 14 bases, leaving 17 bases between the germline ends. This CDR3 is built from 13 residues. CDR1 and CDR2 (germline): SGHTA, FQGNSA. The CDR3 DNA reads TGTGCCAGCAGCTTGTGGGGGGACAAGAAAAAGTTCTTC. Its protein product is CASSLWGDKKKFF.

This CDR3 is CATTTGLLGEQFF. The CDR3, as DNA: TGTGCCACAACTACGGGGCTTTTGGGGGAGCAGTTCTTC. The rearrangement links TRBV12-3 or TRBV12-4 to TRBJ2-1; D may match TRBD1 or TRBD2 (5 bases each). V was trimmed by 10 bases and J by 10 bases, leaving 20 bases between them. The CDR3 is 13 amino acids.

This sequence joins TRBV12-3 or TRBV12-4 and TRBJ2-3; TRBD1 matches at 8 bases. Unmatched junction bases numbered 7, after V lost 7 bases and J lost 1 base. The CDR3 loop spans 15 amino acids. The CDR3 DNA reads TGTGCCAGCACCCCCTCGACAGGGGGCACAGATACGCAGTATTTT. This sequence encodes CASTPSTGGTDTQYF.

The chain's CDR3 is CSVPLSGEQFF. DNA of the CDR3: TGCAGCGTCCCTTTAAGCGGTGAGCAGTTCTTC. V usage is TRBV29-1 and J usage is TRBJ2-1; D is possibly TRBD2 (5 bases). This CDR3 has 11 amino acids. The V gene's germline CDR1 is SQVTM and CDR2 ANQGSEA. The ends were cut back, 6 bases at V and 9 bases at J, with 12 bases in the middle.

The chain has TRBV6-2 or TRBV6-3 and TRBJ2-7; possible D gene TRBD2, 5 bases. The CDR3 length is 14 residues. Germline V gene lookup returns CDR1 MNHEY and CDR2 SVGEGT. V lost 6 bases, J lost 3 bases, and 15 bases lay in between. CDR3 sequence reads: CASSPPDGNYEQYF. The CDR3 bases are TGTGCCAGCAGCCCCCCGGACGGGAACTACGAGCAGTACTTC.

The gene calls are TRBV3-1 and TRBJ2-1, with D possibly matching TRBD2 (5 bases). The V end lost 4 bases, the J end lost 2 bases, and 15 bases lay between the germline ends. Germline V lookup: CDR1 LGHDT, CDR2 YNNKEL (reference sequence). There are 16 residues in the CDR3. DNA for the CDR3: TGTGCCAGCAGCCCCTACGGCGAGCGGCCCTACAATGAGCAGTTCTTC. Its translation is CASSPYGERPYNEQFF.

This clonotype occurred a few times. The rearrangement joins TRBV6-1 to TRBJ1-6; 11 bases are a match to TRBD1. Germline V gives CDR1 MNHNS, CDR2 SASEGT. J lost 9 bases, V lost 7 bases, and 8 bases had no gene match. This CDR3 is built from 15 residues. The CDR3 DNA follows: TGTGCCAGCACTATGGACAGGGGGCACAGTTCACCCCTCCACTTT. It specifies CASTMDRGHSSPLHF.

The rearrangement uses TRBV24-1 and TRBJ1-5, with 7 bases matching TRBD1. There are 16 residues in the CDR3. The trim removed 4 bases at V and 5 bases at J, leaving 10 bases unmatched. Germline V CDR1 and CDR2: KGHDR, SFDVKD. The CDR3 coding sequence is TGTGCCACCAGTGACCTAGACAGGGTTGACGATCAGCCCCAGCATTTT. It translates to CATSDLDRVDDQPQHF.

In its sample, this clonotype was seen a few times. The chain employs TRBV20-1 and TRBJ2-7; weak D call: TRBD2 (6 bases). The V end was cut by 0 bases, the J end by 7 bases, with 10 bases between. CDR1 is DFQATT, CDR2 SNEGSKA, per germline (reference sequence). The CDR3 consists of 12 residues. The CDR3 DNA reads as TGCAGTGCTAGAGATGCTAGCGCTGAGCAGTACTTC. The encoded protein is CSARDASAEQYF.

This clonotype appeared a single time. The rearrangement links TRBV19 to TRBJ2-5, with a tentative D call TRBD1 (6 bases). The CDR3 is 15 residues long. Germline V gene data show CDR1 as LNHDA and CDR2 as SQIVND (reference sequence). The V end was cut by 3 bases, the J end by 1 base, with 12 bases between. The CDR3 coding sequence is TGTGCCAGTAGTATCGGGCAGGGGACCCAAGAGACCCAGTACTTC. It is translated as CASSIGQGTQETQYF.

The chain is built from TRBV20-1 and TRBJ1-2, with D possibly TRBD1 on 5 matching bases. Germline V gene data show CDR1 as DFQATT and CDR2 as SNEGSKA (reference sequence). Trimming cost V 2 bases and J 4 bases, with 11 bases left between them. The CDR3 runs to 13 residues. The CDR3 DNA sequence: TGCAGTGCTAGATTTCGGGACCCCTATGGCTACACCTTC. It specifies CSARFRDPYGYTF.

The rearrangement joins TRBV12-3 or TRBV12-4 to TRBJ2-1; D unresolved. This CDR3 has 11 residues. V gave up 1 base and J gave up 9 bases, with 4 bases separating them. CDR3 residues: CASSLGAEQFF. CDR3 DNA sequence: TGTGCCAGCAGTTTAGGAGCTGAGCAGTTCTTC.